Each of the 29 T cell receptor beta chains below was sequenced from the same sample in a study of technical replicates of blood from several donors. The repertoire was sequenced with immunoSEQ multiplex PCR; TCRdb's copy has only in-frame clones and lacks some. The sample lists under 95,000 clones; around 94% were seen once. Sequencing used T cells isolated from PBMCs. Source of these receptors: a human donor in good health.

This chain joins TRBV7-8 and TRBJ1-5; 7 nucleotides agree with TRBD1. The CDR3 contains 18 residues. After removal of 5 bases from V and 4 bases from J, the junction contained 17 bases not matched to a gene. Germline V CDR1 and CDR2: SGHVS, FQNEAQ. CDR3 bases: TGTGCCAGCAGCGCCCCCCCGGGGCAGGGGGTTACGAATCAGCCCCAGCATTTT. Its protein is CASSAPPGQGVTNQPQHF.

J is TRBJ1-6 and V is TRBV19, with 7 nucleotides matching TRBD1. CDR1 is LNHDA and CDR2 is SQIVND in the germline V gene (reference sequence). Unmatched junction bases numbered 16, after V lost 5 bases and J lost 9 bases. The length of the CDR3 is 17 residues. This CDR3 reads CASSEATSTGRISPLHF. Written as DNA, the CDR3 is TGTGCCAGTAGTGAAGCGACCTCGACAGGGCGTATTTCACCCCTCCACTTT.

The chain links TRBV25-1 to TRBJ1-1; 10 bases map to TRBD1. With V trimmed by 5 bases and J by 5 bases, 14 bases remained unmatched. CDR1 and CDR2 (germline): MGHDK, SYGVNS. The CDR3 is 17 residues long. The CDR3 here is CASSPPGTGALGTEAFF. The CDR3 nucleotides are TGTGCCAGCAGTCCCCCCGGGACAGGGGCCCTGGGGACTGAAGCTTTCTTT.

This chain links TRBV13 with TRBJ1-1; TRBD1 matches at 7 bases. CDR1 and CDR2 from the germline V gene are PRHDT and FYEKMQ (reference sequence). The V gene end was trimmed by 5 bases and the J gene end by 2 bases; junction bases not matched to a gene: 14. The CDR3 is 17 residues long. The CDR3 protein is CASSLSGTAIFNTEAFF. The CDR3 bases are TGTGCCAGCAGCCTATCCGGGACAGCGATATTCAACACTGAAGCTTTCTTT.

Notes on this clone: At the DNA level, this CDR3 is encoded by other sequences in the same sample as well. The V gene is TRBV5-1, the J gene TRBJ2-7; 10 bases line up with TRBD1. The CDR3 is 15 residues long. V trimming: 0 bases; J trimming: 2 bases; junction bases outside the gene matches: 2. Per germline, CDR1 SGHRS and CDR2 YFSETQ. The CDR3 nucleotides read TGCGCCAGCAGCTTGGGGACAGGGGGTGCCTACGAGCAGTACTTC. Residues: CASSLGTGGAYEQYF.

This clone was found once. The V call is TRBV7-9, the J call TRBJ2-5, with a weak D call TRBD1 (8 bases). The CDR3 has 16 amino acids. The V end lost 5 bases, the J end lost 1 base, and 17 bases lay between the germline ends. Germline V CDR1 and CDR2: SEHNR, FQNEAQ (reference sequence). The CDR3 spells CASSVTGAGAQETQYF. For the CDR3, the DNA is TGTGCCAGCAGCGTGACAGGGGCGGGGGCCCAAGAGACCCAGTACTTC.

The CDR3: CASSFGGQGNEKLFF. The CDR3 DNA reads TGCGCCAGCAGCTTTGGGGGACAGGGAAATGAAAAACTGTTTTTT. The gene calls are TRBV5-1 and TRBJ1-4, with TRBD1 matching over 9 bases. This CDR3 is built from 15 residues. Trimming removed 2 bases from V and 5 bases from J; junction bases left unmatched: 4. Germline CDR1 is SGHRS and CDR2 is YFSETQ.

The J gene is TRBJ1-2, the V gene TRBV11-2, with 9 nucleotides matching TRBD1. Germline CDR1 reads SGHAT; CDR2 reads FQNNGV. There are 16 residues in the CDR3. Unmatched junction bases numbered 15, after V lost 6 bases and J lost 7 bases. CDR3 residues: CASRTIRDRVMGGYTF. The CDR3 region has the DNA TGTGCCAGCAGAACGATCCGGGACAGGGTCATGGGTGGCTACACCTTC.

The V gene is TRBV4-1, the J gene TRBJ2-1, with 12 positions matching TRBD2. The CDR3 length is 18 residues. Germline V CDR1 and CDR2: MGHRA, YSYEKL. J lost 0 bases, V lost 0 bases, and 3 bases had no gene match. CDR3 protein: CASSQDGLAGSSYNEQFF. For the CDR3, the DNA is TGCGCCAGCAGCCAAGACGGACTAGCGGGGAGCTCCTACAATGAGCAGTTCTTC.

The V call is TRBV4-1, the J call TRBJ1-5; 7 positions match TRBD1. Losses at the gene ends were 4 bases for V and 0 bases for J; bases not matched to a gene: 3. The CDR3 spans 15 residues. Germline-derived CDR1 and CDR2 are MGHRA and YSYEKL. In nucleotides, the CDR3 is TGCGCCAGCAGCCCGCGGGACAGTAGCAATCAGCCCCAGCATTTT. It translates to CASSPRDSSNQPQHF.

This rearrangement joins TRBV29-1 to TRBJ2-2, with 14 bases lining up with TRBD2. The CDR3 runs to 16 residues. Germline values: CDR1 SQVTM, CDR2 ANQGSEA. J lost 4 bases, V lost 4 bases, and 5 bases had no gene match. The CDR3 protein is CSVVGLAGVSTGELFF. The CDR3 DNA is TGCAGCGTTGTGGGACTAGCGGGAGTAAGCACCGGGGAGCTGTTTTTT.

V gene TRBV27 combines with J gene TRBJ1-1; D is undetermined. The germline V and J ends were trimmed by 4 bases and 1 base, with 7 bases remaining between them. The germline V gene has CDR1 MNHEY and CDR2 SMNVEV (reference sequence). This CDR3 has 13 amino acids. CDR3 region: CASSSLKNTEAFF. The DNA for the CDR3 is TGTGCCAGCAGTTCCTTAAAGAACACTGAAGCTTTCTTT.

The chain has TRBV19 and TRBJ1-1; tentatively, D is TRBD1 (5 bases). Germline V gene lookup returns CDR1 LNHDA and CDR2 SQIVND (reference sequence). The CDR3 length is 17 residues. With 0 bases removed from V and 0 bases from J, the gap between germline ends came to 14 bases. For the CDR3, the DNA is TGTGCCAGTAGTATAGATCTTCAACAGGCGATGAACACTGAAGCTTTCTTT. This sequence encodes CASSIDLQQAMNTEAFF.

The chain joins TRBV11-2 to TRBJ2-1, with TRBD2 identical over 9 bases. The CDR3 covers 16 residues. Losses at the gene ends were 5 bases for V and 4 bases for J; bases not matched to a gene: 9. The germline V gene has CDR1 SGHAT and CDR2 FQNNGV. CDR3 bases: TGTGCCAGCAGCCCACGTCTAGCGGGGATTTACAATGAGCAGTTCTTC. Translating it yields CASSPRLAGIYNEQFF.

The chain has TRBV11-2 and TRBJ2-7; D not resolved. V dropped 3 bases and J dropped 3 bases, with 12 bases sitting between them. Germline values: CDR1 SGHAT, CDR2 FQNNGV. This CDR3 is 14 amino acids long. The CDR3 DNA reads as TGTGCCAGCAGCTTCCCGAGTATGCACTACGAGCAGTACTTC. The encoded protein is CASSFPSMHYEQYF.

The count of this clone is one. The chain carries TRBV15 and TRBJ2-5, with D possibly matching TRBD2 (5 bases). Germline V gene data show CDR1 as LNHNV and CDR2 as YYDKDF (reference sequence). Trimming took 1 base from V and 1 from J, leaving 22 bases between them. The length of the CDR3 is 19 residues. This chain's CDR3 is CATSRGEGGPFSIQETQYF. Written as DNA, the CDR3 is TGTGCCACCAGCAGAGGCGAGGGTGGGCCTTTTTCGATCCAAGAGACCCAGTACTTC. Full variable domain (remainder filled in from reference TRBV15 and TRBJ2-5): DAMVIQNPRYQVTQFGKPVTLSCSQTLNHNVMYWYQQKSSQAPKLLFHYYDKDFNNEADTPDNFQSRRPNTSFCFLDIRSPGLGDTAMYLCATSRGEGGPFSIQETQYFGPGTRLLVL.

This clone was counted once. The CDR3, as DNA: TGTGCCGCCAGCCGGGAGGACGGGATCTACGAGCAGTACTTC. Translating it yields CAASREDGIYEQYF. The chain links TRBV28 to TRBJ2-7; 7 bases match TRBD2. V shed 11 bases, J shed 3 bases, and the junction held 13 bases outside the gene matches. The CDR3 loop spans 14 amino acids. Germline loops: CDR1 MDHEN, CDR2 SYDVKM. Full variable domain (remainder filled in from reference TRBV28 and TRBJ2-7): DVKVTQSSRYLVKRTGEKVFLECVQDMDHENMFWYRQDPGLGLRLIYFSYDVKMKEKGDIPEGYSVSREKKERFSLILESASTNQTSMYLCAASREDGIYEQYFGPGTRLTVT.

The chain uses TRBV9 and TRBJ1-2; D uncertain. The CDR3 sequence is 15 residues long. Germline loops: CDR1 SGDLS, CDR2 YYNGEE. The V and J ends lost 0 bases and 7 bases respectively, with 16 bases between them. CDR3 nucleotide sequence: TGTGCCAGCAGCGTAGCCCTACCGGGCGGGCTTGGCTACACCTTC. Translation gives CASSVALPGGLGYTF.

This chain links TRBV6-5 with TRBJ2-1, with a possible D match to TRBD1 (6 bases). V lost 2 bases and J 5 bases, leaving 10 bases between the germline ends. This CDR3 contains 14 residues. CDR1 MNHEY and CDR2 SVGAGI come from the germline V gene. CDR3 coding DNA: TGTGCCAGCAGTTACCCCGGGACACACAATGAGCAGTTCTTC. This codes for CASSYPGTHNEQFF.

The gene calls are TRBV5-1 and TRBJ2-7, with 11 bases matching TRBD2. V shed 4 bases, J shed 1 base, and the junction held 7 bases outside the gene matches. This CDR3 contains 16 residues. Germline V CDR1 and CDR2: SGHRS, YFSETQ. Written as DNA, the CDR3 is TGCGCCAGCAGCCTCGAAGGGACTAGCGGATCCTACGAGCAGTACTTC. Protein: CASSLEGTSGSYEQYF.

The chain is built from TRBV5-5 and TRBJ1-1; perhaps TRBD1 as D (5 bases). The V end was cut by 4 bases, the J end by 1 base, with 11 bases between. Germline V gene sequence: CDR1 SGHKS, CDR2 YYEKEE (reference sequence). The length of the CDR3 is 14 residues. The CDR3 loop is CASSVSGQNTEAFF. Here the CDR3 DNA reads TGTGCCAGCAGCGTTAGCGGACAGAACACTGAAGCTTTCTTT.

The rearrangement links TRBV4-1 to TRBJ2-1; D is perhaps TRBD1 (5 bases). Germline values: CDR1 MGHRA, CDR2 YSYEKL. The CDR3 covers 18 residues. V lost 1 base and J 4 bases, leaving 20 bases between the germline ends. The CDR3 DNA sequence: TGCGCCAGCAGCCAAGCGGGCGGTGCAGGGAAAAATTACAATGAGCAGTTCTTC. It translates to CASSQAGGAGKNYNEQFF.

The CDR3 spells CASSLVTANSPLHF. For the CDR3, the DNA is TGTGCCAGCAGCTTGGTAACAGCTAATTCACCCCTCCACTTT. V usage is TRBV5-4 and J usage is TRBJ1-6, with D uncertain. The V end was cut by 0 bases, the J end by 6 bases, with 7 bases between. CDR1 and CDR2 (germline): SGHNT, YYREEE (reference sequence). The CDR3 has 14 amino acids.

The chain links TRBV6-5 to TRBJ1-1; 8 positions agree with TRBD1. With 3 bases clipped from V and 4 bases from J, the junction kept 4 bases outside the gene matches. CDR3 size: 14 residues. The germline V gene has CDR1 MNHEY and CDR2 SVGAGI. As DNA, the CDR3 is TGTGCCAGCAGTTATCAGGGGGCGCCCACTGAAGCTTTCTTT. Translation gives CASSYQGAPTEAFF.

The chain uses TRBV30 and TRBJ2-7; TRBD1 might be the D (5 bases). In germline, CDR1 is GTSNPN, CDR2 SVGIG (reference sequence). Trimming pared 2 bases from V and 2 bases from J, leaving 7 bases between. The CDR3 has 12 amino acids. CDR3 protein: CAWSPGTYEQYF. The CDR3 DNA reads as TGTGCCTGGAGTCCAGGGACCTACGAGCAGTACTTC.

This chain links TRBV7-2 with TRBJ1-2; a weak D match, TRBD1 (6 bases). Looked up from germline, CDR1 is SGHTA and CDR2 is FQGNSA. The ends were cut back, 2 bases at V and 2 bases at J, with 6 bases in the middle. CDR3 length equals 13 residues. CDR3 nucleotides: TGTGCCAGCAGCTTACAGGGGAACTATGGCTACACCTTC. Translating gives CASSLQGNYGYTF.

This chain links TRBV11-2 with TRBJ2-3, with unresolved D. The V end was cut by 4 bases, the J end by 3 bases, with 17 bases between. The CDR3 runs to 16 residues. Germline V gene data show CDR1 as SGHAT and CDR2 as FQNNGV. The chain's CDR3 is CASSSGSLWATDTQYF. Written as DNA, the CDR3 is TGTGCCAGCAGCTCAGGATCCCTGTGGGCGACAGATACGCAGTATTTT.

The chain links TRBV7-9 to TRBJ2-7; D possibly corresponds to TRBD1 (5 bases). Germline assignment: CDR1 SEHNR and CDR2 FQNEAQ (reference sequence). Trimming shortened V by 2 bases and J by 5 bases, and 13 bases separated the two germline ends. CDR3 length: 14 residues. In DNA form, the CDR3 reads TGTGCCAGCAGCTTACAGGGAAATGCTCACGAGCAGTACTTC. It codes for CASSLQGNAHEQYF. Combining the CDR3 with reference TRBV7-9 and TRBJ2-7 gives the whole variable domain DTGVSQNPRHKITKRGQNVTFRCDPISEHNRLYWYRQTLGQGPEFLTYFQNEAQLEKSRLLSDRFSAERPKGSFSTLEIQRTEQGDSAMYLCASSLQGNAHEQYFGPGTRLTVT.

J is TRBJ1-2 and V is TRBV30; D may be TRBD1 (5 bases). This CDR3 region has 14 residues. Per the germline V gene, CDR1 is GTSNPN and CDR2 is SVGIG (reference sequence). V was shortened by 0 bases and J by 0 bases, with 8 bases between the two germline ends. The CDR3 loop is CAWSVQGANYGYTF. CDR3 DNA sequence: TGTGCCTGGAGTGTACAAGGGGCTAACTATGGCTACACCTTC.